These 26 T cell receptor beta chains came from one sample sequenced in a study of cytomegalovirus exposure and HLA in healthy donors (dated by TCRdb to about 2017). The protocol used for the library was the immunoSEQ multiplex PCR assay. A mixture of 60 forward primers for TCR Vbeta segments and 13 reverse primers for TCR Jbeta segments was used in the multiplex PCR. The source is immuneACCESS, and TCRdb retained only in-frame sequences with V and J called. Part of the clones is not carried over; for the studies checked, unresolved V genes explain less than half of this, and the remainder is unexplained. For this sample there are about 190,000 clones; roughly 80% appear just once. The ten largest clones represent less than 4.5% of the sample. Source material: PBMCs. The receptors come from a man aged 45-65 years in good health and CMV-seronegative.

The gene calls are TRBV9 and TRBJ2-2; 8 nucleotides agree with TRBD2. CDR1 SGDLS and CDR2 YYNGEE come from the germline V gene. The CDR3 is made up of 16 amino acids. V lost 0 bases and J lost 4; bases outside the gene matches: 5. The CDR3 coding sequence is TGTGCCAGCAGCGTAGCCAGCGGGGGCCGCACCGGGGAGCTGTTTTTT. Amino acids: CASSVASGGRTGELFF.

This chain connects TRBV7-9 to TRBJ2-7; unclear D gene. Trimming left V 5 bases short and J 4 bases short, with 9 bases between. The CDR3 length is 12 residues. Germline assignment: CDR1 SEHNR and CDR2 FQNEAQ (reference sequence). CDR3 nucleotides: TGTGCCAGCAGCAATACACGTTACGAGCAGTACTTC. Translated: CASSNTRYEQYF.

This sequence joins TRBV5-1 and TRBJ2-3, with 11 bases identical to TRBD1. Germline loops: CDR1 SGHRS, CDR2 YFSETQ. This CDR3 spans 14 amino acids. V shed 4 bases and J 2 bases; nucleotides not matched to a gene: 0. The CDR3 nucleotides read TGCGCCAGCAGCGGACAGGGGGCCACAGATACGCAGTATTTT. This sequence encodes CASSGQGATDTQYF.

In its sample, this clone was seen a few times. The chain recombines TRBV30 with TRBJ2-3; 9 positions match TRBD1. Trimming at V came to 5 bases and at J to 2 bases, leaving 2 bases not matched to a gene. The germline CDR1 and CDR2 sequences are GTSNPN and SVGIG (reference sequence). The CDR3 spans 13 residues. The DNA for the CDR3 is TGTGCCTGGGACAGGGGGTCCACAGATACGCAGTATTTT. This codes for CAWDRGSTDTQYF. Drawing the rest from reference TRBV30 and TRBJ2-3, the complete variable domain is SQTIHQWPATLVQPVGSPLSLECTVEGTSNPNLYWYRQAAGRGLQLLFYSVGIGQISSEVPQNLSASRPQDRQFILSSKKLLLSDSGFYLCAWDRGSTDTQYFGPGTRLTVL.

The CDR3 DNA reads TGTGCCAGCGCGGGACAGGGGACCAACGTCCTGACTTTC. As protein: CASAGQGTNVLTF. This chain joins TRBV2 and TRBJ2-6, with TRBD1 matching over 10 bases. CDR3 size: 13 residues. The V segment lost 8 bases and the J segment 8 bases; nucleotides outside the gene matches: 3. Germline V gives CDR1 SNHLY, CDR2 FYNNEI.

The genes are TRBV7-8 and TRBJ2-7; maybe TRBD1 (5 bases). V was clipped by 3 bases and J by 1 base, with 10 bases between them. The CDR3 has 14 amino acids. The V gene's germline CDR1 is SGHVS and CDR2 FQNEAQ. In nucleotides, the CDR3 is TGTGCCAGCAGCTTTGCTAGGGGATCCTACGAGCAGTACTTC. It encodes CASSFARGSYEQYF.

The chain has TRBV7-2 and TRBJ1-1; D gene unclear. This CDR3 contains 11 residues. With 5 bases removed from V and 10 bases from J, the gap between germline ends came to 11 bases. Germline CDR1 and CDR2: SGHTA and FQGNSA. CDR3 sequence (DNA): TGTGCCAGCAGCCTAAGAGCGAGAGCTTTCTTT. Protein: CASSLRARAFF.

The chain couples TRBV4-1 to TRBJ1-1; D is possibly TRBD1 (6 bases). Germline V gives CDR1 MGHRA, CDR2 YSYEKL. Trimming left V 0 bases short and J 5 bases short, with 7 bases between. This CDR3 is 13 amino acids long. The CDR3, as DNA: TGCGCCAGCAGCCAAGAACAGGGAACTGAAGCTTTCTTT. Amino acids: CASSQEQGTEAFF.

The chain employs TRBV7-6 and TRBJ1-1; D is unresolved. The V and J ends lost 5 bases and 1 base respectively, with 11 bases between them. Germline CDR1 SGHVS, CDR2 FNYEAQ. The CDR3 has 14 residues. This CDR3 reads CASSPRETNTEAFF. DNA for the CDR3: TGTGCCAGCAGCCCCCGGGAGACGAACACTGAAGCTTTCTTT.

The chain uses TRBV14 and TRBJ2-1; D perhaps matches TRBD1 (5 bases). From germline, CDR1 is SGHDN and CDR2 FVKESK. The CDR3 runs to 14 residues. With 1 base removed from V and 6 bases from J, the gap between germline ends came to 10 bases. In DNA form, the CDR3 reads TGTGCCAGCAGCCAAGGGAAGGGGTTCAATGAGCAGTTCTTC. It yields the protein CASSQGKGFNEQFF.

The chain employs TRBV7-9 and TRBJ1-2; D possibly corresponds to TRBD1 (5 bases). The CDR3 runs to 19 residues. Trimming stripped 5 bases from V and 0 bases from J, with 25 bases between. The V gene's germline CDR1 is SEHNR and CDR2 FQNEAQ (reference sequence). CDR3 sequence reads: CASSPPRGVTAGTNYGYTF. In nucleotides, the CDR3 is TGTGCCAGCAGCCCCCCCCGGGGGGTGACAGCGGGAACTAACTATGGCTACACCTTC.

J is TRBJ1-2 and V is TRBV30; 7 bases match TRBD1. The V and J ends lost 2 bases and 8 bases, in that order; junction bases with no gene match: 11. The CDR3 sequence is 14 residues long. Per germline, CDR1 GTSNPN and CDR2 SVGIG (reference sequence). CDR3 nucleotide sequence: TGTGCCTGGAGTCGGACCCCGACAGGGCGCGGCTACACCTTC. The encoded protein is CAWSRTPTGRGYTF.

The chain recombines TRBV7-2 with TRBJ2-7; possibly TRBD1 for D (6 bases). The V gene's germline CDR1 is SGHTA and CDR2 FQGNSA. The CDR3 contains 14 residues. V gave up 3 bases and J gave up 2 bases, with 11 bases separating them. CDR3: CASSFGQGPYEQYF. The DNA for the CDR3 is TGTGCCAGCAGCTTCGGTCAGGGGCCCTACGAGCAGTACTTC.

The V call is TRBV6-5, the J call TRBJ2-1; D might be TRBD1 (7 bases). CDR1 is MNHEY and CDR2 is SVGAGI in the germline V gene. The CDR3 runs 15 residues. Trimming shortened V by 6 bases and J by 4 bases, and 16 bases separated the two germline ends. The CDR3 loop is CASSWNAGQYNEQFF. The CDR3 coding sequence is TGTGCCAGCAGCTGGAACGCGGGACAGTACAATGAGCAGTTCTTC.

The chain uses TRBV10-3 and TRBJ1-3, with TRBD1 matching over 7 bases. After removal of 10 bases from V and 1 base from J, the junction contained 10 bases not matched to a gene. This CDR3 has 15 residues. Germline V gene data show CDR1 as ENHRY and CDR2 as SYGVKD. The DNA of the CDR3 is TGTGCCACCTGGGACAGTATTCCTTCTGGAAACACCATATATTTT. Residues: CATWDSIPSGNTIYF.

Comments on this clone: Without the conserved terminal phenylalanine or tryptophan, this CDR3 likely stems from a read error. This chain uses TRBV19 with TRBJ1-6; D is possibly TRBD1 (5 bases). This CDR3 spans 15 amino acids. Germline CDR1 reads LNHDA; CDR2 reads SQIVND (reference sequence). Between the trimmed V and J ends, which lost 7 bases and 0 bases, there was a span of 10 bases. The CDR3, as DNA: TGTGCCAGTAATACAGGAAGCTCCTATAATTCACCCCTCCACCTT. Protein sequence: CASNTGSSYNSPLHL.

This clone has a single count. The chain links TRBV25-1 to TRBJ1-3; D remains unclear. The V end lost 1 base, the J end lost 0 bases, and 13 bases lay between the germline ends. Germline V CDR1 and CDR2: MGHDK, SYGVNS. CDR3 length: 17 amino acids. CDR3 sequence (DNA): TGTGCCAGCAGTGAATTCAAACAGCCTTCCTCTGGAAACACCATATATTTT. This gives the protein CASSEFKQPSSGNTIYF.

V gene TRBV19 combines with J gene TRBJ1-1, with D hard to call. The V gene's germline CDR1 is LNHDA and CDR2 SQIVND (reference sequence). The V and J ends lost 7 bases and 6 bases respectively, with 12 bases between them. The length of the CDR3 is 12 residues. The CDR3 DNA is TGTGCCAGTAAGAAAGGAGGCGCTGAAGCTTTCTTT. It encodes CASKKGGAEAFF.

V gene TRBV12-5 combines with J gene TRBJ2-7; weak D call: TRBD2 (5 bases). Germline CDR1 and CDR2: LGHNT and FRNRAP. The CDR3 spans 14 residues. Trimming took off 0 bases at V and 1 base at J, with 7 bases between the two ends. CDR3 DNA: TGTGCTAGTGGTTTGGTCGGACTTTCCTACGAGCAGTACTTC. Translated, it gives CASGLVGLSYEQYF.

In DNA form, the CDR3 reads TGTGCCAGCAGCTTCACCGGGAGACCCCTCGAGCAGTACTTC. It yields the protein CASSFTGRPLEQYF. The chain links TRBV11-2 to TRBJ2-7; D may be TRBD2 (6 bases). The V gene's germline CDR1 is SGHAT and CDR2 FQNNGV. The CDR3 is 14 amino acids. With 3 bases removed from V and 6 bases from J, the gap between germline ends came to 15 bases.

With respect to this clone: One end of the junction is discordant with germline, which a read error may explain. V gene TRBV7-9 combines with J gene TRBJ2-7, with 9 bases aligning to TRBD1. The CDR3 has 14 amino acids. Germline loops: CDR1 SEHNR, CDR2 FQNEAQ (reference sequence). The CDR3 loop is CSSSLQGASYEQYF. For the CDR3, the DNA is TGTTCCAGCAGCTTACAGGGGGCCTCCTACGAGCAGTACTTC.

The chain joins TRBV6-1 to TRBJ1-2; D may be TRBD1 (5 bases). V lost 7 bases, J lost 4 bases, and 16 bases lay in between. The CDR3 runs 14 residues. Germline CDR1 and CDR2: MNHNS and SASEGT. CDR3 in amino acids: CASTSRGVGYGYTF. The CDR3 DNA reads as TGTGCCAGCACCTCTAGGGGCGTGGGCTATGGCTACACCTTC.

The rearrangement joins TRBV15 to TRBJ2-5; 9 nucleotides agree with TRBD2. Looked up from germline, CDR1 is LNHNV and CDR2 is YYDKDF (reference sequence). CDR3 length: 15 residues. Trimming cost V 0 bases and J 5 bases; bases outside gene matches: 4. The CDR3, as DNA: TGTGCCACCAGCAGAGATCGGAGCGGGGGGGAGACCCAGTACTTC. Its protein product is CATSRDRSGGETQYF.

This clone was counted once. This CDR3 is CASTRGGQGTELFF. CDR3 coding DNA: TGTGCCAGCACCCGGGGGGGACAGGGGACGGAGCTGTTTTTT. The genes are TRBV6-5 and TRBJ2-2; 10 bases match TRBD1. J gave up 10 bases and V 7 bases, and 9 bases lay outside the gene matches. CDR3 length equals 14 residues. CDR1 MNHEY and CDR2 SVGAGI come from the germline V gene.

The CDR3 sequence: CASSATLMSEQFF. The DNA for the CDR3 is TGTGCCAGCAGCGCGACTCTAATGAGTGAGCAGTTCTTC. The chain is built from TRBV13 and TRBJ2-1; D remains unclear. CDR3 length equals 13 residues. Trimming took 5 bases from V and 9 from J, leaving 14 bases between them. Germline assignment: CDR1 PRHDT and CDR2 FYEKMQ (reference sequence).

In its sample, this clone was seen once. The rearrangement links TRBV5-8 to TRBJ1-1; D gene unclear. V was pared by 2 bases and J by 0 bases, with 14 bases between. Germline V gives CDR1 SGHTS, CDR2 YDEGEE. CDR3 size: 16 residues. Written as DNA, the CDR3 is TGTGCCAGCAGCTTCGGGAGCGGACCTTTGAACACTGAAGCTTTCTTT. This translates into CASSFGSGPLNTEAFF.